This TCR beta chain was sequenced for a study of memory CD4+ T cells and cytomegalovirus serostatus. The sort gate was single viable CD3+CD4+CD8-CD45RO+ cells for memory CD4+ T cells. Generated by immunoSEQ multiplex PCR, the TCRdb table keeps only in-frame clones and is missing some. Among 50,000 to 70,000 clones listed, over 70% were seen once. V lost 2 bases to trimming and J lost 0 bases, with 10 bases between them. The CDR3 covers 16 residues. The germline V gene encodes CDR1 LGHNT and CDR2 FRNRAP. The specimen sequenced was memory CD4+ T cells from blood. This receptor was identified in an adult in good health and CMV-seropositive. This chain connects TRBV12-5 to TRBJ2-2, with D unclear. CDR3 amino acids: CASGLLARPNTGELFF. DNA of the CDR3: TGTGCTAGTGGTTTGTTGGCCAGACCGAACACCGGGGAGCTGTTTTTT.